One and the same sample provided the 4 T cell receptor beta chains below, sequenced in a study of T cell responses to AZD1222 COVID-19 vaccine. Clones were sequenced by immunoSEQ multiplex PCR, and TCRdb holds only the in-frame ones, with some missing. The data show approximately 120,000 clones, about 87% seen once. Sequencing was performed on peripheral blood, taken 28 days after the second AZD1222 dose. The receptors were sampled from an adult who received the AZD1222 COVID-19 vaccine.

The chain joins TRBV7-2 to TRBJ1-5; no definite D call. V lost 1 base and J 6 bases, leaving 7 bases between the germline ends. Germline CDR1 is SGHTA and CDR2 is FQGNSA. This CDR3 is built from 13 residues. The CDR3 protein is CASSLEGVQPQHF. The CDR3 DNA reads TGTGCCAGCAGCTTAGAGGGAGTTCAGCCCCAGCATTTT.

CDR3 loop: CASSHEGALAGLETQYF. The CDR3 DNA is TGTGCCAGCAGCCATGAGGGTGCGCTAGCGGGGTTGGAGACCCAGTACTTC. The chain combines TRBV14 with TRBJ2-5; TRBD2 matches 9 bases. The CDR3 loop spans 17 amino acids. J was trimmed by 5 bases and V by 3 bases; bases with no gene match: 13. In germline, CDR1 is SGHDN, CDR2 FVKESK. Full variable domain (outside the CDR3, taken from reference TRBV14 and TRBJ2-5): EAGVTQFPSHSVIEKGQTVTLRCDPISGHDNLYWYRRVMGKEIKFLLHFVKESKQDESGMPNNRFLAERTGGTYSTLKVQPAELEDSGVYFCASSHEGALAGLETQYFGPGTRLLVL.

The gene calls are TRBV13 and TRBJ2-1, with 9 nucleotides matching TRBD1. CDR3 size: 12 residues. V was pared by 5 bases and J by 15 bases, with 8 bases of the junction left unmatched. Germline V CDR1 and CDR2: PRHDT, FYEKMQ (reference sequence). The CDR3 DNA reads TGTGCCAGCAGCGGAGGGGGACAGGGTGCGTTCTTC. Translation: CASSGGGQGAFF.

This clone was seen just once. The genes are TRBV6-5 and TRBJ1-1; no clear D. Between the trimmed V and J ends, which lost 7 bases and 1 base, there was a span of 13 bases. This CDR3 spans 14 amino acids. Germline assignment: CDR1 MNHEY and CDR2 SVGAGI. The CDR3 sequence is CASTKGGENTEAFF. The CDR3 coding sequence is TGTGCCAGCACCAAAGGTGGAGAGAACACTGAAGCTTTCTTT.